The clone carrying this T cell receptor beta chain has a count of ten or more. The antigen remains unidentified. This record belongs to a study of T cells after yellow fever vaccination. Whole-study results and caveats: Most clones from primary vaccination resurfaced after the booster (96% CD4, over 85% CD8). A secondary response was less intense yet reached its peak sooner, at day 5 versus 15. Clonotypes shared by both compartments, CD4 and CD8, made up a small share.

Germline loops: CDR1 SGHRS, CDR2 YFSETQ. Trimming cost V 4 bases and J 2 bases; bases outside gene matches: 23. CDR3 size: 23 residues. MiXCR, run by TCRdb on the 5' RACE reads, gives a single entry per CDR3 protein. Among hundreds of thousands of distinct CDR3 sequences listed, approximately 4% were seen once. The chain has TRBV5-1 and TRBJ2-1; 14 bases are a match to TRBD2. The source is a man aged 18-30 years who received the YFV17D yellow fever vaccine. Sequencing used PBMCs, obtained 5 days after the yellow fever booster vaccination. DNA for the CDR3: TGCGCCAGCAGCCGGGGACAGGGGCCATCCTTTGGGACTAGCGGGGGACCCTACAATGAGCAGTTCTTC. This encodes CASSRGQGPSFGTSGGPYNEQFF.